This T cell receptor (beta chain) was identified during a study of blood T cells in healthy people across ages. CDR1 SGHRS and CDR2 YFSETQ come from the germline V gene. The CDR3 runs to 14 residues. Trimming left V 4 bases short and J 4 bases short, with 14 bases between. Using a J-beta primer mix together with a sample-barcoded 5' primer, a second PCR was run for roughly 7 to 11 cycles. A minimum of 3 million CDR3-containing paired-end reads was obtained for each sample. MiXCR, applied by TCRdb to the 5' RACE reads, yields one record per CDR3 protein. The sample comprises some 780,000 distinct CDR3 sequences, more than 55% of which are singletons, and 25% to 30% rests with the top ten.

The sequenced material came from blood. This clonotype was obtained from a man aged 40-50 years in good health. V gene TRBV5-1 combines with J gene TRBJ1-2; D is possibly TRBD1 (5 bases). The CDR3 sequence is CASSPPGVGYGYTF. For the CDR3, the DNA is TGCGCCAGCAGCCCGCCGGGGGTAGGCTATGGCTACACCTTC. Filled out from reference TRBV5-1 and TRBJ1-2, the complete variable domain reads KAGVTQTPRYLIKTRGQQVTLSCSPISGHRSVSWYQQTPGQGLQFLFEYFSETQRNKGNFPGRFSGRQFSNSRSEMNVSTLELGDSALYLCASSPPGVGYGYTFGSGTRLTVV.